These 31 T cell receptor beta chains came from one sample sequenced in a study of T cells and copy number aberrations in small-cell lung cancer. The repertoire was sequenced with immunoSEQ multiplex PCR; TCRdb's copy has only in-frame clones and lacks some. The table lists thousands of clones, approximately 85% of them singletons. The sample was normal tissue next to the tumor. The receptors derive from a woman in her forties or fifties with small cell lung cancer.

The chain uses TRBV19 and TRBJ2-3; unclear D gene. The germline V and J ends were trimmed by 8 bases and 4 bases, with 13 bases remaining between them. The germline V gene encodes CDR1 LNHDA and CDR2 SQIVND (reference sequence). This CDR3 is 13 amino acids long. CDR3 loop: CASSQGLSDTQYF. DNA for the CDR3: TGTGCCAGTTCCCAAGGTCTGTCAGATACGCAGTATTTT. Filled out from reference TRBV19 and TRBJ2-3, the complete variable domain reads DGGITQSPKYLFRKEGQNVTLSCEQNLNHDAMYWYRQDPGQGLRLIYYSQIVNDFQKGDIAEGYSVSREKKESFPLTVTSAQKNPTAFYLCASSQGLSDTQYFGPGTRLTVL.

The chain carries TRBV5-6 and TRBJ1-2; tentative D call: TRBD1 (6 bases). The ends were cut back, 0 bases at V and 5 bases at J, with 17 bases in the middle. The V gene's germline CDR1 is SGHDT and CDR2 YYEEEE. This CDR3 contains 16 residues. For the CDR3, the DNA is TGTGCCAGCAGCTTGGTAGGCGAACAGGGCAGATATGGCTACACCTTC. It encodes CASSLVGEQGRYGYTF.

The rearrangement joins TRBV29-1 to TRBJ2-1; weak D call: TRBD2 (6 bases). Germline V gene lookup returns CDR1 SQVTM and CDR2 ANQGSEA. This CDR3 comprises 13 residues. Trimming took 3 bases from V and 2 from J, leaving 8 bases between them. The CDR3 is CSVERGPYNEQFF. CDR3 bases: TGCAGCGTTGAGCGGGGACCCTACAATGAGCAGTTCTTC.

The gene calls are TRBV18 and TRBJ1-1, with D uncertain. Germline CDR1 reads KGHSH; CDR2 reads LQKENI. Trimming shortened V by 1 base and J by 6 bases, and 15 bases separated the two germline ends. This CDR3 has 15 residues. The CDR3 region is CASSPLNRKGAEAFF. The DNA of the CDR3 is TGTGCCAGCTCACCACTTAACCGTAAGGGCGCTGAAGCTTTCTTT.

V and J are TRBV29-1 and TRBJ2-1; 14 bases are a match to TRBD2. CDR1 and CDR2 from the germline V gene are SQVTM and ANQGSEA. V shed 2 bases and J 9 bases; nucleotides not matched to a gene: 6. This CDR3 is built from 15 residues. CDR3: CSVEKTSGREGEQFF. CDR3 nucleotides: TGCAGCGTTGAAAAGACTAGCGGGAGGGAGGGTGAGCAGTTCTTC.

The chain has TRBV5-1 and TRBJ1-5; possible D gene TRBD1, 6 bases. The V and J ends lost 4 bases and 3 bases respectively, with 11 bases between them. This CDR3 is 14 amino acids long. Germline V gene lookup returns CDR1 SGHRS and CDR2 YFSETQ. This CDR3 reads CASSPTGNNQPQHF. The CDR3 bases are TGCGCCAGCAGCCCTACAGGGAACAATCAGCCCCAGCATTTT. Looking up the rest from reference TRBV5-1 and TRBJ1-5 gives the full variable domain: KAGVTQTPRYLIKTRGQQVTLSCSPISGHRSVSWYQQTPGQGLQFLFEYFSETQRNKGNFPGRFSGRQFSNSRSEMNVSTLELGDSALYLCASSPTGNNQPQHFGDGTRLSIL.

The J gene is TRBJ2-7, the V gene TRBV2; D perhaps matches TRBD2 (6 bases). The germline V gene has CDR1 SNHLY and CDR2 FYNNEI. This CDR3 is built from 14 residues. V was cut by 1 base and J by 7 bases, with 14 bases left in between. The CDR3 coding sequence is TGTGCCAGCAGTGAAGGCGGCGGGATGAGTGAGCAGTACTTC. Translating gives CASSEGGGMSEQYF. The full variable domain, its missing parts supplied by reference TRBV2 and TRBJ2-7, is EPEVTQTPSHQVTQMGQEVILRCVPISNHLYFYWYRQILGQKVEFLVSFYNNEISEKSEIFDDQFSVERPDGSNFTLKIRSTKLEDSAMYFCASSEGGGMSEQYFGPGTRLTVT.

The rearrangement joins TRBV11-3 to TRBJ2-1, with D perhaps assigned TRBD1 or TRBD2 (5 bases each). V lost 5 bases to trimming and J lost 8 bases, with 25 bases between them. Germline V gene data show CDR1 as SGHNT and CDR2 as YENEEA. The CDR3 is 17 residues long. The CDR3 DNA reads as TGTGCCAGCAGCCCGAACCCGGCTCGGACATCGCGGGATGAGCAGTTCTTC. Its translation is CASSPNPARTSRDEQFF.

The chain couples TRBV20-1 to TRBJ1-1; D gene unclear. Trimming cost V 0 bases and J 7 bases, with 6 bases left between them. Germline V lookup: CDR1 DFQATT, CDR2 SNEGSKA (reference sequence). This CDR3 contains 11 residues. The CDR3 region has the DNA TGCAGTGCTAGAGATCTCGGTGAAGCTTTCTTT. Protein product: CSARDLGEAFF.

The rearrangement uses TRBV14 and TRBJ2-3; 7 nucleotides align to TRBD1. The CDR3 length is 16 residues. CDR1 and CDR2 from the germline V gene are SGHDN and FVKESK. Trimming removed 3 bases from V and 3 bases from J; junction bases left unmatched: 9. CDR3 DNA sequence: TGTGCCAGCAGCCATCTAGGGGGCGGACGGACAGATACGCAGTATTTT. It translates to CASSHLGGGRTDTQYF.

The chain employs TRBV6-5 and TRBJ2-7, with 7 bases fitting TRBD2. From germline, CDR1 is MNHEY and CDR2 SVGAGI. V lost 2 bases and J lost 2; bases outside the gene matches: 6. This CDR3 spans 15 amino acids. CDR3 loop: CASSYASGLTYEQYF. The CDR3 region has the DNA TGTGCCAGCAGTTACGCTAGCGGCCTCACCTACGAGCAGTACTTC.

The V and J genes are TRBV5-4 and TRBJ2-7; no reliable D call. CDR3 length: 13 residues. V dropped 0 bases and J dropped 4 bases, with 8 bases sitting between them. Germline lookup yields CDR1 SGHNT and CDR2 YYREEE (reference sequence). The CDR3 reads CASSLGSSYEQYF. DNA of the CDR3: TGTGCCAGCAGCTTGGGGAGTAGTTACGAGCAGTACTTC.

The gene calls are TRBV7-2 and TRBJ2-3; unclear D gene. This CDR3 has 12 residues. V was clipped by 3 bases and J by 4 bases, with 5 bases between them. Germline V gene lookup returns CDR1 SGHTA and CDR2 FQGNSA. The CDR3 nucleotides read TGTGCCAGCAGCTTCTCTTCAGATACGCAGTATTTT. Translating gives CASSFSSDTQYF.

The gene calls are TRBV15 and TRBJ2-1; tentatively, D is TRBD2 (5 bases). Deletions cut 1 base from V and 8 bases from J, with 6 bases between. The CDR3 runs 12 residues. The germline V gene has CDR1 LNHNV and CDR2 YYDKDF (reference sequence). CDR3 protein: CATSRAGDEQFF. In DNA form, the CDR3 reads TGTGCCACCAGCAGAGCCGGGGATGAGCAGTTCTTC.

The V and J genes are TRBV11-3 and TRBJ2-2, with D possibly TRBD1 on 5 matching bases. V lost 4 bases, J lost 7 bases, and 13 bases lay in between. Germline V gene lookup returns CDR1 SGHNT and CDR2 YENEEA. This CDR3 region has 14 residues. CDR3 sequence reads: CASSYGHGGGELFF. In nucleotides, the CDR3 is TGTGCCAGCAGCTACGGACACGGCGGCGGGGAGCTGTTTTTT.

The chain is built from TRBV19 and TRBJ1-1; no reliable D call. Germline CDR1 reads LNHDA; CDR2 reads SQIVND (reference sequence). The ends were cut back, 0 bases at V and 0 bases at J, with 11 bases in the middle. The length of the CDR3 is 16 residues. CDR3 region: CASSIDLGGLNTEAFF. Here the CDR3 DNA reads TGTGCCAGTAGTATAGATCTGGGCGGACTGAACACTGAAGCTTTCTTT.

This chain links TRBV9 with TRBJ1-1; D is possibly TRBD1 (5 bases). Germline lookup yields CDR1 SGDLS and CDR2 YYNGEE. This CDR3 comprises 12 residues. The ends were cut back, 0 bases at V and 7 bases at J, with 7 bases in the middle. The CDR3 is CASSVGGGEAFF. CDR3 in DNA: TGTGCCAGCAGCGTAGGGGGGGGTGAAGCTTTCTTT.

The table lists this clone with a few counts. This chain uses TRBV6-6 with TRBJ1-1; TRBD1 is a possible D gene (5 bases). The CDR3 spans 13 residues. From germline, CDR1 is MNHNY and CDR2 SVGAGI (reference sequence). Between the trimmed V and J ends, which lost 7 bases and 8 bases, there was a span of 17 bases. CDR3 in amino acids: CASTSPGRGEAFF. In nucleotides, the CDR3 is TGTGCCAGCACCTCTCCGGGGCGGGGGGAAGCTTTCTTT.

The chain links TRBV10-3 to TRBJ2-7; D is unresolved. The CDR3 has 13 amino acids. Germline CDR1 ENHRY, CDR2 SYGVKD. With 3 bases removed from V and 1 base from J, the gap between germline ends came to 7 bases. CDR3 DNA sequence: TGTGCCATCAGTGACGAACAGTCCTACGAGCAGTACTTC. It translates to CAISDEQSYEQYF.

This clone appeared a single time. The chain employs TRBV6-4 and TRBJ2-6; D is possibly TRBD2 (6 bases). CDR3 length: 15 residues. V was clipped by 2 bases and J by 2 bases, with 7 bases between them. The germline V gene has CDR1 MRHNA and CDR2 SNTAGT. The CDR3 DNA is TGTGCCAGCAGTGACGGCGGGGCTGGGGCCAACGTCCTGACTTTC. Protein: CASSDGGAGANVLTF.

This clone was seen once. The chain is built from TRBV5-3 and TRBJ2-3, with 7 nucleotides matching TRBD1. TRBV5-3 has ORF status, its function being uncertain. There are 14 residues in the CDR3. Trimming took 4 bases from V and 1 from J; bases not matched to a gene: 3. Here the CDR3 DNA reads TGTGCCAGAAGCGCAGGACAGGGCACAGATACGCAGTATTTT. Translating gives CARSAGQGTDTQYF.

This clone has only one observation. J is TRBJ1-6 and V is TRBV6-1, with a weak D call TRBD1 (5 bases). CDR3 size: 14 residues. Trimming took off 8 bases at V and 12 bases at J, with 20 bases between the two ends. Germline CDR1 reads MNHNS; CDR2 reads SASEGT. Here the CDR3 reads CASFSGTGPGPLHF. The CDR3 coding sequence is TGTGCCAGCTTTTCCGGGACGGGGCCAGGACCCCTCCACTTT.

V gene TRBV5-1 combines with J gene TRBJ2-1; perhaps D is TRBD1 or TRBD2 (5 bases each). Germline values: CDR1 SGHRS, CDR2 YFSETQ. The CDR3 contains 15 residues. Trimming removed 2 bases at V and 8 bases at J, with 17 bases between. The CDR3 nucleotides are TGCGCCAGCAGCTTCCGGCCCCAGGGAGTCGATGAGCAGTTCTTC. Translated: CASSFRPQGVDEQFF. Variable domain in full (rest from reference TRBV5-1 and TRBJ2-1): KAGVTQTPRYLIKTRGQQVTLSCSPISGHRSVSWYQQTPGQGLQFLFEYFSETQRNKGNFPGRFSGRQFSNSRSEMNVSTLELGDSALYLCASSFRPQGVDEQFFGPGTRLTVL.

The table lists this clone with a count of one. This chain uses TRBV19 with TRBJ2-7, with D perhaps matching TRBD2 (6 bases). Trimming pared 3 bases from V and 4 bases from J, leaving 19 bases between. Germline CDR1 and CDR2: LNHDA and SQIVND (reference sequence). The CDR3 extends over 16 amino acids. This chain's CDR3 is CASSMLGGVRIYEQYF. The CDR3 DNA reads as TGTGCCAGTAGTATGCTCGGAGGGGTGAGGATTTACGAGCAGTACTTC.

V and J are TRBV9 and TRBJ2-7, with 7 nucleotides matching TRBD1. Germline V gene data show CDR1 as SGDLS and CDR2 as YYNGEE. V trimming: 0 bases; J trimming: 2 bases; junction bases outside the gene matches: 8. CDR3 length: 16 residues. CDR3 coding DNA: TGTGCCAGCAGCGTAGAGGGGACAGCACTAGCCTACGAGCAGTACTTC. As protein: CASSVEGTALAYEQYF.

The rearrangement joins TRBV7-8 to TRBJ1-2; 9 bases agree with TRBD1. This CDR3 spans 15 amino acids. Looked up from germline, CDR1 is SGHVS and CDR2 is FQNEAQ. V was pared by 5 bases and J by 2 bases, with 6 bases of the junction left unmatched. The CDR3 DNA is TGTGCCAGCAGCCCACGGACAGGGGTAAACTATGGCTACACCTTC. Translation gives CASSPRTGVNYGYTF.

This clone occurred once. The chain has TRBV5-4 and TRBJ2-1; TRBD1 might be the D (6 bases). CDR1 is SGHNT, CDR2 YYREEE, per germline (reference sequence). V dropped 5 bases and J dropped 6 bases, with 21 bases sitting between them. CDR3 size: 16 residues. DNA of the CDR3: TGTGCCAGCAGTCAAACTACAGGGTTGTCTCTCAATGAGCAGTTCTTC. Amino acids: CASSQTTGLSLNEQFF.

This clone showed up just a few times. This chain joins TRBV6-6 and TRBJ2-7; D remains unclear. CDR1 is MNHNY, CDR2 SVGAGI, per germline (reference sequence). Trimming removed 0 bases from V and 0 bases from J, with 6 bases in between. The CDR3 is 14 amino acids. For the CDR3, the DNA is TGTGCCAGCAGTTACTCCCAGAGCTCCTACGAGCAGTACTTC. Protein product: CASSYSQSSYEQYF.

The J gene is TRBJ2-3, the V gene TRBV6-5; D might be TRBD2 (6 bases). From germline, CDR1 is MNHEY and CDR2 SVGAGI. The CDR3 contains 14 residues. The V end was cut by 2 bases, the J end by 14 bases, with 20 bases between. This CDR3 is CASSYDSTTPGGYF. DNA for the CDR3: TGTGCCAGCAGTTACGACTCAACTACCCCCGGGGGGTATTTT.

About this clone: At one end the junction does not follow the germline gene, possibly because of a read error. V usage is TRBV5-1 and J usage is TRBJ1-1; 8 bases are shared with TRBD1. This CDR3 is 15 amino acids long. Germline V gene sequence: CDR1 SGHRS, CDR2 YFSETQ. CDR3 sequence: CASSPRGRTNTKAFF. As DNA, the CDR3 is TGCGCCAGCAGCCCCAGGGGGCGCACGAACACTAAAGCTTTCTTT. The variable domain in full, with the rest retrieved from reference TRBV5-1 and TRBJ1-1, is KAGVTQTPRYLIKTRGQQVTLSCSPISGHRSVSWYQQTPGQGLQFLFEYFSETQRNKGNFPGRFSGRQFSNSRSEMNVSTLELGDSALYLCASSPRGRTNTKAFFGQGTRLTVV.

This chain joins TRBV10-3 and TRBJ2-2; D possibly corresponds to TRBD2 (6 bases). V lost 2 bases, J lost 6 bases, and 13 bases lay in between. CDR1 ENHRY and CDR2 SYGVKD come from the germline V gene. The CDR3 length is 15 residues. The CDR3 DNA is TGTGCCATCAGTGAGCTAGCGTCTGGGTCCGGGGAGCTGTTTTTT. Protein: CAISELASGSGELFF.